Sequencing of this T cell receptor beta chain was carried out in a study of T cell repertoires in cytomegalovirus infection. Study information: Public TCR beta signatures were indicative of both CMV infection and a matching HLA type.

TCRdb re-derived calls from the reads in MiXCR, one entry per CDR3 protein. The sample lists tens of thousands of distinct CDR3 sequences; 20% to 25% were seen once. Study results and caveats: HLA-C-restricted CMV-specific TCR beta clonotypes were dominant in the ex vivo response. Summed frequency of public TCR beta families distinguished CMV carriers with the relevant HLA.

The CDR3 runs to 16 residues. Germline-derived CDR1 and CDR2 are SGHVS and FQNEAQ. Unmatched junction bases numbered 4, after V lost 4 bases and J lost 0 bases. On this clonotype: The target antigen is unknown.

The chain carries TRBV7-8 and TRBJ2-2, with TRBD1 identical over 8 bases. Sequenced material: CD8+ T cells from cultured PBMCs, taken from culture after CMV antigen stimulation. This clonotype originated in a human donor in good health (CMV status not recorded). Some clones in this sample may be carry-over from other donors' samples. The CDR3: CASSSDRAPNTGELFF. As DNA, the CDR3 is TGTGCCAGCAGCTCGGACAGGGCACCGAACACCGGGGAGCTGTTTTTT.